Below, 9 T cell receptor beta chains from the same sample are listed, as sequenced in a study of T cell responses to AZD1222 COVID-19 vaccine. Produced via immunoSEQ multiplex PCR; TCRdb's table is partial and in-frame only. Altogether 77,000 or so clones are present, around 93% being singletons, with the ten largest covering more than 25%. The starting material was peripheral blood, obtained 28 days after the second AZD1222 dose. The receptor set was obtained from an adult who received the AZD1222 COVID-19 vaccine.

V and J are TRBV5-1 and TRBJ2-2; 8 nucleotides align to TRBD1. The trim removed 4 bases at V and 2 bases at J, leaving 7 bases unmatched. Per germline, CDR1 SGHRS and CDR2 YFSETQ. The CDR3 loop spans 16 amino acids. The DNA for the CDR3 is TGCGCCAGCAGCGGGACAGGACGGGTTAACACCGGGGAGCTGTTTTTT. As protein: CASSGTGRVNTGELFF.

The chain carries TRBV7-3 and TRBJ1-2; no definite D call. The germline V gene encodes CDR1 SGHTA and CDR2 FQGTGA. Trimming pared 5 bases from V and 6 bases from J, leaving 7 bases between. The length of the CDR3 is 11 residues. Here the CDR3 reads CASSPGDGYTF. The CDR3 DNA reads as TGTGCCAGCAGCCCCGGCGATGGCTACACCTTC.

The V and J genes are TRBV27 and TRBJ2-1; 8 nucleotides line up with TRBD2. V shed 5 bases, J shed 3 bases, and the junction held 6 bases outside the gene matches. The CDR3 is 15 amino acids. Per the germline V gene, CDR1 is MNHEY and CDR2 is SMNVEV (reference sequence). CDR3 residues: CASSIPGTSYNEQFF. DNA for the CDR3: TGTGCCAGCAGTATACCTGGGACTAGCTACAATGAGCAGTTCTTC.

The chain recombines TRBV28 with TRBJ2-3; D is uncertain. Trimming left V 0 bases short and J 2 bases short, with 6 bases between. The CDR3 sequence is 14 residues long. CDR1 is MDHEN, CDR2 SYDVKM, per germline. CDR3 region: CASSLWQNTDTQYF. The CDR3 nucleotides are TGTGCCAGCAGTTTATGGCAGAACACAGATACGCAGTATTTT.

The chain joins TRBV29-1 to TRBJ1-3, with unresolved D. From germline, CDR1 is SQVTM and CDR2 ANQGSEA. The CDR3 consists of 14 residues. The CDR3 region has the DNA TGCAGTTGCACCCTTAATTACTCTGGAAACACCATATATTTT. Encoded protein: CSCTLNYSGNTIYF.

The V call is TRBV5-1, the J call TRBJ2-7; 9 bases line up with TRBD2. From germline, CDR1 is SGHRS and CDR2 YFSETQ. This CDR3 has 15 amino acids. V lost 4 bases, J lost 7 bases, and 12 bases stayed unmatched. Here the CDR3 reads CASSPERGAAEEQYF. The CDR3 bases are TGCGCCAGCAGCCCGGAGCGGGGGGCTGCTGAAGAGCAGTACTTC.

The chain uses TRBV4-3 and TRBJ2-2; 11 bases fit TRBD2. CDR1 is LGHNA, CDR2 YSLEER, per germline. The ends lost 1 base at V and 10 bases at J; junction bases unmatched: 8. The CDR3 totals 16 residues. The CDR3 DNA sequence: TGCGCCAGCAGCCAAGGGGTAGCGGGAGGGCCAAAGGAGCTGTTTTTT. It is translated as CASSQGVAGGPKELFF.

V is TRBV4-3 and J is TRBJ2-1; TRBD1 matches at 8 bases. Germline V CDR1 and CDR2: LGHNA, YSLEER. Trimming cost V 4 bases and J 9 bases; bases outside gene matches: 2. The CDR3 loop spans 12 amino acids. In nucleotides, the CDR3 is TGCGCCAGCAGCCTTACAGGGGGTGAGCAGTTCTTC. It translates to CASSLTGGEQFF.

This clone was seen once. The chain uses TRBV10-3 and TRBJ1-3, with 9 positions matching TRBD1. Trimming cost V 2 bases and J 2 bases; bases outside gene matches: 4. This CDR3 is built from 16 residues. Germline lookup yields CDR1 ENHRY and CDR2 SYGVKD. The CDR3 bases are TGTGCCATCAGTGAGCCAAACAGGGGGCCTGGAAACACCATATATTTT. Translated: CAISEPNRGPGNTIYF.